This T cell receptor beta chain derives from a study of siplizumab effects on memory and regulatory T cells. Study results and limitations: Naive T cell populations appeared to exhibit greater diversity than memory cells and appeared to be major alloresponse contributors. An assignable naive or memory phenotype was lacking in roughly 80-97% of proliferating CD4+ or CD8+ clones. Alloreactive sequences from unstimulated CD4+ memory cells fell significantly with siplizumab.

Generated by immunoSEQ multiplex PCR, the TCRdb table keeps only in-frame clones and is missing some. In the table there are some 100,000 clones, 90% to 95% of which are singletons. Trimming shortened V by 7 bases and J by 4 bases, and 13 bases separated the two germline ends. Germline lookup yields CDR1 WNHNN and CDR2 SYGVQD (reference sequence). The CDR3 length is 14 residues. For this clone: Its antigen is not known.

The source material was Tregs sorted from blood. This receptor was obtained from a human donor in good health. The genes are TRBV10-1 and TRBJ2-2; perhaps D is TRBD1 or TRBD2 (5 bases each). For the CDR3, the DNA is TGCGCCAGCACTGGCAATGGGGGCACCGGGGAGCTGTTTTTT. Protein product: CASTGNGGTGELFF.